The sample holds a few counts of the clone carrying this TCR beta chain. Its antigen is unknown. These data are taken from a study of blood T cells in healthy people across ages. The CDR3 has 15 amino acids. CDR1 is ENHRY and CDR2 is SYGVKD in the germline V gene. V lost 8 bases to trimming and J lost 2 bases; unmatched junction nucleotides: 10. Overall study results and limits: Significant beta diversity loss was already apparent by age roughly 44, declining roughly linearly. TCR beta diversity tracked closely with naive T cell percentage.

PCR was performed a second time for roughly 7 to 11 cycles using a sample-barcoded 5' primer and a J-beta primer mix. TCRdb used MiXCR to reprocess the 5' RACE reads, holding one entry per CDR3 protein. The sample records about 1.4 million distinct CDR3 sequences, around 59% being singletons. V and J are TRBV10-3 and TRBJ2-3, with 7 bases aligning to TRBD1. What was sequenced was blood. The clonotype originates from a man in his late teens or twenties in good health. DNA for the CDR3: TGTGCCATCGCCCAGAAGACAGGGTCCACAGATACGCAGTATTTT. Protein sequence: CAIAQKTGSTDTQYF.